This T cell receptor beta chain was sequenced in a study of cytomegalovirus exposure and HLA in healthy donors. Regarding the study as a whole: Trimming of TCR beta V- and J-genes showed a link, identified in a later analysis, to a missense DCLRE1C variant. A prior analysis recorded that most TCR beta V segments were productive about 87% or about 30% of the time. Cytomegalovirus status was reportedly diagnosed by the classifier with high sensitivity and specificity. On later analysis, the bulk of CMV-associated TCR beta chains appeared to be HLA-restricted.

PCR employed 60 Vbeta and 13 Jbeta primers. The data were produced by immunoSEQ multiplex PCR, yet TCRdb's version contains in-frame clones alone and is incomplete. The top ten clones hold roughly 11% of a sample with about 120,000 clones, around 80% of them seen once. Germline V lookup: CDR1 SGHDT, CDR2 YYEEEE. The CDR3 consists of 11 residues. Trimming took off 4 bases at V and 4 bases at J, with 5 bases between the two ends. Only a few counts were recorded for this clone. Its antigen remains unknown. Sequencing was done on a sample of PBMCs. This clonotype originated in a man aged 30 to 39 in good health and CMV-seropositive. This chain links TRBV5-6 with TRBJ1-2, with D unresolved. The CDR3 DNA is TGTGCCAGCAGCCGTCGCTATGGCTACACCTTC. This codes for CASSRRYGYTF. The full variable domain, completed using reference TRBV5-6 and TRBJ1-2, is DAGVTQSPTHLIKTRGQQVTLRCSPKSGHDTVSWYQQALGQGPQFIFQYYEEEERQRGNFPDRFSGHQFPNYSSELNVNALLLGDSALYLCASSRRYGYTFGSGTRLTVV.